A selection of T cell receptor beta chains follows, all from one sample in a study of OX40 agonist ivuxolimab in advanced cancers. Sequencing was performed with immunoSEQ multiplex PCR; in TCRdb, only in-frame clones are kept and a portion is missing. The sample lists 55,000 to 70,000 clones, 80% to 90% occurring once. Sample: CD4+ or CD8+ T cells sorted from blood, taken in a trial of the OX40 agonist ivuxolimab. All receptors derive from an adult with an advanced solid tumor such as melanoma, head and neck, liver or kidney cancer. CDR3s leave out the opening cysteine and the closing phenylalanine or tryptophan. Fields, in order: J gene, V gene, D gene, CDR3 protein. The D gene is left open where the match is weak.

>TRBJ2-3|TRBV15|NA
ATSRAGESTDTQY
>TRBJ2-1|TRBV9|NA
ASTSSYNEQF
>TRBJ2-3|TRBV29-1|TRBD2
SVPGTSGITDTQY
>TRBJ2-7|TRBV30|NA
AWSVLADSYEQY
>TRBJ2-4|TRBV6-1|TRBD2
ASSDLRERYIQY
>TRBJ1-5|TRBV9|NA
ASSPHTGGDQPQH
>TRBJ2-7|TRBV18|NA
ASSPPVRLYEQY
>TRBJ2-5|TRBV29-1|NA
SVRVGMETQY
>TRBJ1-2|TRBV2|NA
ASRRTVVYGYT
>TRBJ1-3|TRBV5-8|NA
ASSSRGSGNTIY
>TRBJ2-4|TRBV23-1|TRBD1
ASSPLTGIGNIQY
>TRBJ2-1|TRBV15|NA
ATSREGVSYNEQF
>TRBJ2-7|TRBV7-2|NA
ASSLVASREQY
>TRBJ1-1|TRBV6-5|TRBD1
ASSYSKNRGEAF
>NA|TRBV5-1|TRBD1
ASSLGDSNYEQY
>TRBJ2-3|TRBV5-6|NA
ASSLGGGPTQY
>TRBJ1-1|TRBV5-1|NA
ASSLVAGMNTEAF
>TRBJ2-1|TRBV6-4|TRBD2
ASSDTHLAGGSYNEQF
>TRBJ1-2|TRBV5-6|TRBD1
ASSWGTGNIAIGYT
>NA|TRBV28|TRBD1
ASSPRDRGYEQY
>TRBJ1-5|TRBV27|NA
ASSSRGRGGSQPQH
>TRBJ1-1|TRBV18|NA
ASSPFGGHQDDTEAF
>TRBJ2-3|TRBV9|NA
ASSLSPGSATDTQY
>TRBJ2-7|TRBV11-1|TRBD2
ASSLAGTSSYEQY
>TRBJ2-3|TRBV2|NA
ASTDSWSRADTQY
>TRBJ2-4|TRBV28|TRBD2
ASSTGTTLAKNIQY
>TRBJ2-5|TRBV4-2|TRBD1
ASSFRDRGETQY
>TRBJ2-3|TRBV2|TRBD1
ASSGQGTDTQY
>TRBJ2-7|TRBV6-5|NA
ASSSGPRLY
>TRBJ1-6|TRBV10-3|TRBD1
AAGAQGANSPLH
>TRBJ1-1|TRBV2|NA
AGQISGTEAF
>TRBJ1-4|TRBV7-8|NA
ASSFSGTTTFGKLF
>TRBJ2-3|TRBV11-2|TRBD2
ASSLNWASGRRRADTQY
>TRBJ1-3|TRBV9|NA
ASSPRGGQLSGNTIY
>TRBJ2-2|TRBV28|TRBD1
ASRPYDRDTGELF
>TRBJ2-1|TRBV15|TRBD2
ATSREGSGSYNEQF
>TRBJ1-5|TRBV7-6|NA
ASSLEPNQPQH
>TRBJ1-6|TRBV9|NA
ASSPVLYNSPLH
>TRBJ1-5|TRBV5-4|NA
ASSLGRDQPQH
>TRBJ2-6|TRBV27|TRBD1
ASRTGGLSSGANVLT